The 4 T cell receptor beta chains reported below all come from one sample, sequenced in a study of shared clonotypes between healthy human individuals. Assay: immunoSEQ multiplex PCR; the TCRdb copy retains only in-frame clones and omits some. There are roughly 2,000,000 clones in the sample; over 85% occur only once, and more than 1.5% lies in the top ten. Naive-designated CD8 cells lacked CD45RO, were positively enriched for CCR7, and omitted terminally differentiated effector memory CD45RA+ cells. The sequenced sample consisted of naive CD8+ T cells from PBMCs. These receptors all come from a man between 18 and 35 years old in good health. Some clones in this sample may be carry-over from other donors' samples.

This rearrangement joins TRBV19 to TRBJ2-1; TRBD2 is a possible D gene (6 bases). This CDR3 is 17 amino acids long. Germline CDR1 reads LNHDA; CDR2 reads SQIVND (reference sequence). Trimming shortened V by 5 bases and J by 0 bases, and 17 bases separated the two germline ends. The CDR3 loop is CASSSSPDGSSYNEQFF. The CDR3 nucleotides read TGTGCCAGTAGTTCCTCCCCGGACGGGAGCTCCTACAATGAGCAGTTCTTC.

The sample holds one count of this clone. Other DNA sequences in the same sample also yield this CDR3. The V gene is TRBV7-9, the J gene TRBJ2-3, with 11 bases lining up with TRBD2. Losses at the gene ends were 5 bases for V and 6 bases for J; bases not matched to a gene: 7. Germline values: CDR1 SEHNR, CDR2 FQNEAQ (reference sequence). The CDR3 consists of 15 residues. In DNA, the CDR3 is TGTGCCAGCAGCCCACTAGCGGGAGTGGCGGATACGCAGTATTTT. Translated: CASSPLAGVADTQYF.

This clone appeared once. The rearrangement links TRBV5-6 to TRBJ1-2; D is unclear. With 0 bases removed from V and 1 base from J, the gap between germline ends came to 10 bases. Looked up from germline, CDR1 is SGHDT and CDR2 is YYEEEE. CDR3 length: 15 amino acids. CDR3: CASSLALLINYGYTF. The CDR3 region has the DNA TGTGCCAGCAGCTTGGCCCTGCTCATTAACTATGGCTACACCTTC.

V usage is TRBV7-8 and J usage is TRBJ2-3, with 8 bases matching TRBD2. Germline values: CDR1 SGHVS, CDR2 FQNEAQ. The CDR3 is 17 residues long. V lost 2 bases, J lost 0 bases, and 7 bases stayed unmatched. CDR3 nucleotide sequence: TGTGCCAGCAGCTTAAAAAGGAGCGGGGGTAGCACAGATACGCAGTATTTT. Translation: CASSLKRSGGSTDTQYF.